This TCR beta chain was observed in a study of cytomegalovirus exposure and HLA in healthy donors. Study-level findings and limits: Specificity for CMV antigens was confirmed in vitro for a few of the CMV-associated chains.

The PCR ran on 60 Vbeta and 13 Jbeta primers. Clones were read by immunoSEQ multiplex PCR, and TCRdb kept only the in-frame ones, dropping some. The sample records some 190,000 clones, around 86% being singletons. Regarding this clone: No antigen is known for it.

The CDR3 is made up of 17 amino acids. Germline CDR1 and CDR2: KGHSH and LQKENI. Trimming took off 6 bases at V and 0 bases at J, with 18 bases between the two ends. J is TRBJ1-3 and V is TRBV18, with a possible D match to TRBD1 (5 bases). The source material was PBMCs. This sequence was found in a woman aged 18-29 years in good health and CMV-seronegative. The CDR3 DNA reads TGTGCCAGCTCCCCGAACAGGATAGCCACCTCTGGAAACACCATATATTTT. Its protein product is CASSPNRIATSGNTIYF. Combining the CDR3 with reference TRBV18 and TRBJ1-3 gives the whole variable domain NAGVMQNPRHLVRRRGQEARLRCSPMKGHSHVYWYRQLPEEGLKFMVYLQKENIIDESGMPKERFSAEFPKEGPSILRIQQVVRGDSAAYFCASSPNRIATSGNTIYFGEGSWLTVV.